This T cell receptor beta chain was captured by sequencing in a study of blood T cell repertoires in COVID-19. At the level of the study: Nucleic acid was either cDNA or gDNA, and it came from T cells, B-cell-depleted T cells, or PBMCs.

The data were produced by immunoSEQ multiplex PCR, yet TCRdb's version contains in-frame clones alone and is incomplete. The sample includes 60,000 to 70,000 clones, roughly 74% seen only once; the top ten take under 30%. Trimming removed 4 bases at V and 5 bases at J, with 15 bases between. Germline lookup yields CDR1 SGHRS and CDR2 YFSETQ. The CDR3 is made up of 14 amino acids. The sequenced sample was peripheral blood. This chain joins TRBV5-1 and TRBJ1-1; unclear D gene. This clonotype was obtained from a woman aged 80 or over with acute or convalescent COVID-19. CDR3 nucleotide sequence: TGCGCCAGCAGCCTCTATCCTGGAGATACTGAAGCTTTCTTT. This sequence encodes CASSLYPGDTEAFF.